This TCR beta chain was documented in a study of cytomegalovirus exposure and HLA in healthy donors. PCR was performed using 60 Vbeta and 13 Jbeta primers. Method: immunoSEQ multiplex PCR; TCRdb's copy keeps in-frame clones and lacks some. The sample consists of about 120,000 clones, around 77% of them appearing once. As to this clone: As yet, its antigen is unknown.

Per germline, CDR1 MNHNY and CDR2 SVGAGI (reference sequence). The CDR3 is made up of 16 amino acids. The junction had 10 bases not matched to a gene; V was cut back by 4 bases and J by 6 bases. Study-wide results and caveats: In a later analysis, HLA-associated beta chains showed higher expansion and lower generation probabilities than comparable chains.

The TCR originated in a human donor in good health. V usage is TRBV6-6 and J usage is TRBJ1-5, with 9 positions matching TRBD1. The sample consisted of PBMCs. CDR3 DNA: TGTGCCAGCAGTTCCAACCGGGACAGGGTTGGTCAGCCCCAGCATTTT. It codes for CASSSNRDRVGQPQHF.